This TCR beta chain derives from a study of T-cell memory formation after mild COVID-19 (dated by TCRdb to about 2021). Looking at the study overall: TCR sequence clusters from the two donors were largely donor specific. T-cell clones expanding and contracting after mild COVID-19 in two donors were tracked by longitudinal TCRalpha and TCRbeta repertoire sequencing. Two young, previously healthy adult volunteers, one female and one male, were included in the cohort.

Ficoll-Paque density gradient centrifugation was used to isolate PBMCs. Sequencing took place on an Illumina NovaSeq 6000. TCRalpha and TCRbeta cDNA libraries were built by 5'RACE with constant-segment primers, adding sample barcodes and unique molecular identifiers. RNA was extracted from every sample with Trizol reagent. Libraries were amplified in two PCR steps, with a second sample barcode and Illumina TruSeq adapters added in the second step. Sequencing of libraries was performed on an Illumina NovaSeq with 2 x 150 bp paired-end reads. On the authors' methods: Demultiplexing of reads and collapsing into UMI-guided consensus sequences were performed with migec v1.2.7. Using mixcr v2.1.11, the UMI consensuses were aligned to TRA and TRB V and J templates and assembled into clonotypes. Expanded or contracted clonotypes were those called significant by both edgeR and NoisET, with noise models trained on biological replicates. For edgeR calls, the cutoffs were a false discovery rate-adjusted p below 0.01 and a log2 fold-change threshold of 1. PCA with hierarchical clustering of max-normalized trajectories of the 1000 most abundant clonotypes was used as exploratory dynamics analysis. Separately sequenced CD4+ and CD8+ repertoires were used to assign the CD4 or CD8 phenotype of responding clones. TCRdb took the public reads, trimmed them with fastp at Q25, ran MiXCR for clone calling and kept in-frame beta chains. Rows with one shared CDR3 protein collapse into an entry with the most common genes and DNA. TCRdb, not the original authors, processed these V and J calls. The sample contains 300,000 to 400,000 distinct CDR3 sequences, under 30% of them found a single time. The ten most abundant clones make up roughly 14% of the sample.

Points the paper makes about the study in general: Clones that contracted from day 15 to 85 showed balanced CD4/CD8 phenotypes, whereas a second wave of clones that expanded from day 15 to 37 leaned towards CD4+. Only a couple of mild cases were covered by the study, and larger cohorts that include severe cases with pre-infection samples were considered necessary. The detection of some responding clones in pre-infection memory suggests that pre-existing cross-reactive memory T cells joined the SARS-CoV-2 response. Contracting CD4+ clones were located mainly in the CM and EM memory subsets, whereas CD8+ clones were found to be enriched in EMRA. SARS-CoV-2 specificity of the second-wave clones peaking on day 37 was not confirmed.

On this clonotype itself: No antigen is known for it. Base qualities were left out, and no much larger clone turns up one base away.

CDR1 is given as SGHTA and CDR2 as FQGTGA, both from the germline V gene. V is reduced by 2 bases and J by 7 bases, leaving a spacing of 11 bases between them. Spanning cysteine to phenylalanine, the CDR3 consists of 14 amino acids. The entry retains the CDR3 DNA only, 42 bases that are in frame from base 1. The chain employs TRBV7-3 and TRBJ2-2; confidence is insufficient to name the D gene. This clonotype was sampled from an adult woman who had mild COVID-19 (a few samples of this study predate the infection). The sample titles of this study are shuffled in the database, so cell type and time point are left out; the donor was told from shared clones. The sequencing sample was made of PBMCs or a T cell subset sorted from them (not recorded which). The nucleotide sequence is given as TGTGCCAGCAGCTTAGGCCCGAAGAGCGGGGAGCTGTTTTTT. Translated, it reads CASSLGPKSGELFF.